This TCR beta chain came from a study of blood T cell repertoires in COVID-19. While infection was still active, Seattle patients were enrolled and then followed longitudinally. There are 18 residues in the CDR3. V lost 3 bases and J lost 0, with 17 bases in between. Germline V lookup: CDR1 KGHSH, CDR2 LQKENI. Under the authors' procedure: Counts of nucleated cells, estimated from reference gene primer amplification, were obtained. Sequenced by immunoSEQ multiplex PCR; TCRdb stores in-frame clones only, minus some. D and trimming were read from the DNA, whereas the V and J calls and clone size are those reported in that table. This repertoire shows 100,000 to 150,000 clones, 81% found once; its top ten account for roughly 15%.

The chain employs TRBV18 and TRBJ2-2, with a weak D call TRBD2 (6 bases). The sequenced sample was peripheral blood. The receptor was derived from a man between 25 and 39 years old with COVID-19, enrolled during active disease. The CDR3 sequence: CASSPPRAAGANTGELFF. In nucleotides, the CDR3 is TGTGCCAGCTCACCGCCCCGGGCAGCGGGCGCGAACACCGGGGAGCTGTTTTTT.